The 17 T cell receptor beta chains below were found in one sample sequenced in a study of blood T cell repertoires in COVID-19. The assay was immunoSEQ multiplex PCR, and TCRdb's table has in-frame clones only and misses some. In the table there are approximately 69,000 clones, roughly 86% of which are singletons. The sample was peripheral blood. Every receptor here comes from a human donor in a cohort sampled during active COVID-19.

The DNA for the CDR3 is TGTGCCAGCAGTTCAACCGGGGAGACCCAGTACTTC. The encoded protein is CASSSTGETQYF. This chain connects TRBV27 to TRBJ2-5, with unresolved D. The V gene lost 4 bases and the J gene lost 5 bases, with 8 bases spanning the gap. From germline, CDR1 is MNHEY and CDR2 SMNVEV (reference sequence). The CDR3 loop spans 12 amino acids.

The CDR3: CASSLRQGPSEQYF. The DNA for the CDR3 is TGTGCCAGCAGCTTACGACAGGGACCTAGCGAGCAGTACTTC. This chain connects TRBV7-2 to TRBJ2-7; 7 bases match TRBD1. V shed 2 bases and J 6 bases; nucleotides not matched to a gene: 7. The CDR3 has 14 amino acids. Germline lookup yields CDR1 SGHTA and CDR2 FQGNSA. Full variable domain (missing parts from reference TRBV7-2 and TRBJ2-7): GAGVSQSPSNKVTEKGKDVELRCDPISGHTALYWYRQSLGQGLEFLIYFQGNSAPDKSGLPSDRFSAERTGGSVSTLTIQRTQQEDSAVYLCASSLRQGPSEQYFGPGTRLTVT.

This chain connects TRBV11-2 to TRBJ2-5, with TRBD1 as a possible D gene (5 bases). The CDR3 is 13 residues long. V was trimmed by 3 bases and J by 1 base, leaving 6 bases between them. The germline V gene encodes CDR1 SGHAT and CDR2 FQNNGV. DNA for the CDR3: TGTGCCAGCAGCTTCCAGGGCCAAGAGACCCAGTACTTC. Protein sequence: CASSFQGQETQYF. Together with reference TRBV11-2 and TRBJ2-5, the CDR3 gives the full variable domain: EAGVAQSPRYKIIEKRQSVAFWCNPISGHATLYWYQQILGQGPKLLIQFQNNGVVDDSQLPKDRFSAERLKGVDSTLKIQPAKLEDSAVYLCASSFQGQETQYFGPGTRLLVL.

The chain links TRBV28 to TRBJ2-1, with TRBD2 matching 15 bases. The trim removed 6 bases at V and 9 bases at J, leaving 12 bases unmatched. From germline, CDR1 is MDHEN and CDR2 SYDVKM. The CDR3 has 17 amino acids. The chain's CDR3 is CASSPGLAGGRGGEQFF. The DNA of the CDR3 is TGTGCCAGCAGCCCCGGACTAGCGGGGGGGCGAGGCGGTGAGCAGTTCTTC.

The V call is TRBV11-1, the J call TRBJ2-7, with a tentative D call TRBD1 (6 bases). This CDR3 spans 14 amino acids. V lost 1 base and J 2 bases, leaving 9 bases between the germline ends. Germline V CDR1 and CDR2: SGHAT, FQDESV (reference sequence). This CDR3 reads CASSLGQVTYEQYF. As DNA, the CDR3 is TGTGCCAGCAGCTTAGGACAGGTCACCTACGAGCAGTACTTC.

V is TRBV11-2 and J is TRBJ2-2; weak D call: TRBD1 (5 bases). The CDR3 has 14 amino acids. The germline gives CDR1 SGHAT, CDR2 FQNNGV. Trimming removed 3 bases from V and 1 base from J, with 6 bases in between. The chain's CDR3 is CASSFTGNTGELFF. The CDR3 DNA reads as TGTGCCAGCAGCTTTACAGGGAACACCGGGGAGCTGTTTTTT.

The chain combines TRBV4-2 with TRBJ2-2; D is perhaps TRBD1 (6 bases). The V gene's germline CDR1 is LGHNA and CDR2 YNFKEQ. V was trimmed by 4 bases and J by 3 bases, leaving 18 bases between them. The CDR3 consists of 17 residues. CDR3 loop: CASSPYGQGKDTGELFF. CDR3 coding DNA: TGTGCCAGCAGCCCCTATGGTCAGGGGAAGGACACCGGGGAGCTGTTTTTT.

The chain combines TRBV5-8 with TRBJ2-1; 10 bases fit TRBD2. CDR1 SGHTS and CDR2 YDEGEE come from the germline V gene. Germline trimming cut 4 bases from V and 0 bases from J; bases unmatched to any gene: 7. The CDR3 runs to 17 residues. CDR3 in DNA: TGTGCCAGCAGCCTGCGGACTAGCGGATACTCCTACAATGAGCAGTTCTTC. It yields the protein CASSLRTSGYSYNEQFF. The full variable domain, rest sourced from reference TRBV5-8 and TRBJ2-1, is EAGVTQSPTHLIKTRGQQATLRCSPISGHTSVYWYQQALGLGLQFLLWYDEGEERNRGNFPPRFSGRQFPNYSSELNVNALELEDSALYLCASSLRTSGYSYNEQFFGPGTRLTVL.

A few counts support this clone. The chain carries TRBV11-2 and TRBJ2-7, with D perhaps matching TRBD2 (5 bases). This CDR3 is 15 amino acids long. Trimming shortened V by 7 bases and J by 5 bases, and 21 bases separated the two germline ends. Germline-derived CDR1 and CDR2 are SGHAT and FQNNGV. The CDR3 sequence is CASTLGPGVINEQYF. CDR3 nucleotides: TGTGCCAGCACCCTAGGCCCCGGGGTTATCAACGAGCAGTACTTC.

This chain links TRBV5-1 with TRBJ2-1, with D perhaps TRBD2 (6 bases). The CDR3 has 14 residues. With 7 bases removed from V and 2 bases from J, the gap between germline ends came to 13 bases. Germline V gene sequence: CDR1 SGHRS, CDR2 YFSETQ. The CDR3 loop is CASLSGPPYNEQFF. DNA of the CDR3: TGCGCCAGCCTTAGCGGACCTCCCTACAATGAGCAGTTCTTC. Together with reference TRBV5-1 and TRBJ2-1, the CDR3 gives the full variable domain: KAGVTQTPRYLIKTRGQQVTLSCSPISGHRSVSWYQQTPGQGLQFLFEYFSETQRNKGNFPGRFSGRQFSNSRSEMNVSTLELGDSALYLCASLSGPPYNEQFFGPGTRLTVL.

This clone showed up just once. The gene calls are TRBV11-2 and TRBJ1-3; D is ambiguous. Germline assignment: CDR1 SGHAT and CDR2 FQNNGV. The CDR3 has 14 residues. Between the trimmed V and J ends, which lost 1 base and 7 bases, there was a span of 11 bases. The CDR3 reads CASSLGEGVNTIYF. The CDR3 DNA is TGTGCCAGCAGCTTAGGGGAGGGAGTCAACACCATATATTTT.

The chain carries TRBV19 and TRBJ1-2; D ambiguous. The CDR3 totals 15 residues. Germline assignment: CDR1 LNHDA and CDR2 SQIVND (reference sequence). The V gene lost 4 bases and the J gene lost 0 bases, with 12 bases spanning the gap. CDR3 sequence reads: CASSKSDSANYGYTF. The CDR3 DNA sequence: TGTGCCAGTAGTAAGAGTGACTCAGCTAACTATGGCTACACCTTC.

Worth noting for this clone: Other DNA sequences in this specimen translate into the identical CDR3. V gene TRBV9 combines with J gene TRBJ2-7, with D perhaps matching TRBD1 (5 bases). The CDR3 consists of 14 residues. V lost 0 bases and J lost 0, with 7 bases in between. Germline values: CDR1 SGDLS, CDR2 YYNGEE. CDR3 in DNA: TGTGCCAGCAGCGTAGGGGGCAGCTCCTACGAGCAGTACTTC. As protein: CASSVGGSSYEQYF.

This chain joins TRBV14 and TRBJ2-5; 10 nucleotides agree with TRBD1. The germline V gene encodes CDR1 SGHDN and CDR2 FVKESK. The CDR3 is made up of 16 amino acids. V shed 4 bases, J shed 4 bases, and the junction held 9 bases outside the gene matches. CDR3 residues: CASSRAGTGVRETQYF. The CDR3 DNA reads as TGTGCCAGCAGCCGAGCCGGGACAGGGGTAAGAGAGACCCAGTACTTC. The full variable domain, in which reference TRBV14 and TRBJ2-5 provide the parts outside the CDR3, is EAGVTQFPSHSVIEKGQTVTLRCDPISGHDNLYWYRRVMGKEIKFLLHFVKESKQDESGMPNNRFLAERTGGTYSTLKVQPAELEDSGVYFCASSRAGTGVRETQYFGPGTRLLVL.

The chain links TRBV5-4 to TRBJ2-7; perhaps TRBD2 as D (6 bases). Germline assignment: CDR1 SGHNT and CDR2 YYREEE (reference sequence). V dropped 3 bases and J dropped 1 base, with 11 bases sitting between them. CDR3 size: 14 residues. As DNA, the CDR3 is TGTGCCAGCAGCTGGGCCGGGAGTTCCTACGAGCAGTACTTC. This encodes CASSWAGSSYEQYF.

The chain recombines TRBV4-3 with TRBJ1-6; weak D call: TRBD1 (5 bases). The germline gives CDR1 LGHNA, CDR2 YSLEER. CDR3 length: 15 amino acids. V lost 2 bases to trimming and J lost 10 bases, with 15 bases between them. The CDR3 spells CASSQQLWGDSPLHF. The CDR3 coding sequence is TGCGCCAGCAGCCAACAACTCTGGGGGGACTCACCCCTCCACTTT.

This chain uses TRBV7-9 with TRBJ2-6; D is possibly TRBD1 (5 bases). CDR1 is SEHNR, CDR2 FQNEAQ, per germline (reference sequence). CDR3 length: 14 amino acids. Trimming stripped 5 bases from V and 4 bases from J, with 9 bases between. The CDR3 DNA sequence: TGTGCCAGCAGCGCCAGACAGGGGGCCAACGTCCTGACTTTC. Amino acid sequence: CASSARQGANVLTF.